This TCR beta chain was sequenced for a study of T cells after yellow fever vaccination. TCRdb re-analysed the 5' RACE reads in MiXCR, keeping a single row per CDR3 protein. This sample has 550,000 to 750,000 distinct CDR3 sequences, with roughly 14% found just once. The CDR3 has 14 amino acids. V dropped 1 base and J dropped 1 base, with 7 bases sitting between them. The germline gives CDR1 SGHVS, CDR2 FQNEAQ. This specimen consisted of PBMCs, obtained on the day of the yellow fever booster vaccination. The V gene is TRBV7-8, the J gene TRBJ2-5; no firm D call. This clonotype was sampled from a man aged 25 to 40 who received the YFV17D yellow fever vaccine. CDR3 sequence reads: CASSLVLSQETQYF. The CDR3 DNA is TGTGCCAGCAGCTTAGTTCTTAGCCAAGAGACCCAGTACTTC.